Listed here is a single T cell receptor (beta chain). The source of the sample is a study of blood T cell repertoires in COVID-19. Method: immunoSEQ multiplex PCR; TCRdb's copy keeps in-frame clones and lacks some. The profile covers more than 85,000 clones, with 70% to 90% appearing a single time and 2% to 3% taken by the ten largest. There are 15 residues in the CDR3. Germline CDR1 and CDR2: MDHEN and SYDVKM. The ends were cut back, 5 bases at V and 6 bases at J, with 19 bases in the middle. V usage is TRBV28 and J usage is TRBJ1-2; D is perhaps TRBD1 (6 bases). The receptor was isolated from a woman in her fifties or sixties who had recovered from COVID-19. The sequencing input was PBMCs or T cells enriched from blood (not recorded which). CDR3 sequence (DNA): TGTGCCAGCAGTCCACCGAACAGGGCCCAGGATGGCTACACCTTC. This sequence encodes CASSPPNRAQDGYTF.